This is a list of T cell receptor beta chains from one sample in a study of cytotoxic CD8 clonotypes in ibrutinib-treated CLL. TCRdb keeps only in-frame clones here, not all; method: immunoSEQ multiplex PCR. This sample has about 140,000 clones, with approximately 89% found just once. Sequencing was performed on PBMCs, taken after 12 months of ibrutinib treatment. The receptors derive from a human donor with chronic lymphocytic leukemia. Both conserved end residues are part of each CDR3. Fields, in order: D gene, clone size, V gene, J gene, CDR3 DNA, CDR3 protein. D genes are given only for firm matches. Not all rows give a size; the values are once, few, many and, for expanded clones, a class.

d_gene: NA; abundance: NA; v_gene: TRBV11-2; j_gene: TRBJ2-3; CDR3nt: TGTGCCAGCAGCTTCGCGGGGAAACCCACAGATACGCAGTATTTT; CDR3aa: CASSFAGKPTDTQYF
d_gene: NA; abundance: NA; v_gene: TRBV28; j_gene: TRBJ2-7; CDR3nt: TGTGCCAGCAGTTTAGTCCTCGAGCAGTACTTC; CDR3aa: CASSLVLEQYF
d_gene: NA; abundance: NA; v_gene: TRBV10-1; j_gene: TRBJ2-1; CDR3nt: TGCGCCAGCAGTGACAGGGTGTTAGATGAGCAGTTCTTC; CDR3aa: CASSDRVLDEQFF
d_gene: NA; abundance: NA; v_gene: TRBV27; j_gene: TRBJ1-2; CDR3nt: TGTGCCAGCAGTTTAGCTACTAACTATGGCTACACCTTC; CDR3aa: CASSLATNYGYTF
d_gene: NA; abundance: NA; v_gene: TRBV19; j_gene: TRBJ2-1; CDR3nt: TGTGCCAGTAGTATGACAGATGAGCAGTTCTTC; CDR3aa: CASSMTDEQFF
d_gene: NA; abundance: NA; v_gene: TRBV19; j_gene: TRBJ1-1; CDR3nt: TGTGCCAGTAGTATAGATCGGGGGAGGGGCCGGAACACTGAAGCTTTCTTT; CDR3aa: CASSIDRGRGRNTEAFF
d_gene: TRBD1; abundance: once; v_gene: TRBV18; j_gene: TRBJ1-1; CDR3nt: TGTGCCAGCTCGCTACAACAGGGGGCCGCGGATGAAGCTTTCTTT; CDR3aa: CASSLQQGAADEAFF
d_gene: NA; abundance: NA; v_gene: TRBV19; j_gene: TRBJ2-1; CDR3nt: TGTGCCAGTAGTATAATGGCCCTAAAGCGGGAGCAGTTCTTC; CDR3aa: CASSIMALKREQFF
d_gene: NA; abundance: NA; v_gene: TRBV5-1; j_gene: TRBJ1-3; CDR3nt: TGCGCCAGCAGCGCGACGGGGCGCGGAAACACCATATATTTT; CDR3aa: CASSATGRGNTIYF
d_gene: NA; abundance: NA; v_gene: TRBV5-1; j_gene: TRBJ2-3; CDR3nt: TGCGCCAGCAGCTTGGTAGGCAGACGGGCTGGGGATACGCAGTATTTT; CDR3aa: CASSLVGRRAGDTQYF
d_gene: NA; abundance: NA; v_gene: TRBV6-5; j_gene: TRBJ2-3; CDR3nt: TGTGCCAGCAGTTACGTGGGGGGCCTGAGCACAGATACGCAGTATTTT; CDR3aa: CASSYVGGLSTDTQYF
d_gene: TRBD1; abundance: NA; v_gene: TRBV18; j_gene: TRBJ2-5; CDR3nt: TGTGCCAGCTCACTAACAGGGGGCCGAGAGACCCAGTACTTC; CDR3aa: CASSLTGGRETQYF
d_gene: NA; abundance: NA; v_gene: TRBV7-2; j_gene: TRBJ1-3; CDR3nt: TGTGCCAGCAGCTTTGGGGGAAACTCTGGAAACACCATATATTTT; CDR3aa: CASSFGGNSGNTIYF
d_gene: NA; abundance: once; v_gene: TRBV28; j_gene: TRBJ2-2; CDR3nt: TGTGCCAGCAGCCAAAGGCGGGATCCTGGGGAGCTGTTTTTT; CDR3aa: CASSQRRDPGELFF
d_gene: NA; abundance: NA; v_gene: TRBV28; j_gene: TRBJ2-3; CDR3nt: TGTGCCAGCAGCTCCCTCGGACCCAGCCCAGATACGCAGTATTTT; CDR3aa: CASSSLGPSPDTQYF
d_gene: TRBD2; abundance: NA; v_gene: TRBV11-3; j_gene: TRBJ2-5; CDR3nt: TGTGCCAGCAGCTTAAAGGCTAGCGGGCTCCCCCAAGAGACCCAGTACTTC; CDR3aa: CASSLKASGLPQETQYF
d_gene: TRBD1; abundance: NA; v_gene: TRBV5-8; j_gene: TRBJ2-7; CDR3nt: TGTGCCAGCAGAATACGAGGGACAGCCTACGAGCAGTACTTC; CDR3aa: CASRIRGTAYEQYF